The clone carrying this T cell receptor (beta chain) was counted a few times. Its target is not known. Partitioning of CD4+ cells yielded a CD45RA+ naive subset and a CD45RA-negative memory subset. The method was immunoSEQ multiplex PCR; TCRdb's version includes in-frame clones alone and lacks a portion of them. Of approximately 2.4 million clones listed, approximately 95% are singletons. The germline CDR1 and CDR2 sequences are LNHDA and SQIVND (reference sequence). This CDR3 comprises 16 residues. With 8 bases clipped from V and 2 bases from J, the junction kept 11 bases outside the gene matches. These data belong to a study of shared clonotypes between healthy human individuals. Whole-study context: CD4 naive and memory got three plates each, CD8 naive two, CD8 memory one. Study-wide results and caveats: Since donors were few, the genetic and exposure-history diversity represented was limited. Relative to memory subsets, naive subsets generally showed larger estimated richness.

Material for sequencing was naive CD4+ T cells sorted from blood. Subset indicated: CD45RA+ positively selected. This TCR derives from a man in his late teens or twenties in good health. The V and J genes are TRBV19 and TRBJ1-5, with 8 bases that match TRBD1. This CDR3 is CASANLDREGNQPQHF. CDR3 DNA: TGTGCCAGTGCGAACCTGGACAGGGAGGGCAATCAGCCCCAGCATTTT.